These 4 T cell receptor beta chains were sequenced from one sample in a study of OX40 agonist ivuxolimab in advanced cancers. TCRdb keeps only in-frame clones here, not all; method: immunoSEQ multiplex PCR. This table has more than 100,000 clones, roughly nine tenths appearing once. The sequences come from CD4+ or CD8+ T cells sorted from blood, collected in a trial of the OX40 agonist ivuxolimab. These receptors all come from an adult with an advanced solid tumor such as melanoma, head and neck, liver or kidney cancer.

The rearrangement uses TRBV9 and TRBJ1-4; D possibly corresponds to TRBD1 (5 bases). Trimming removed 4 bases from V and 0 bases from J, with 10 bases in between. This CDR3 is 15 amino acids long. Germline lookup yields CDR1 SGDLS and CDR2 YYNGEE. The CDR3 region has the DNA TGTGCCAGCAGCCCCTCAGGGACAACTAATGAAAAACTGTTTTTT. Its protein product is CASSPSGTTNEKLFF.

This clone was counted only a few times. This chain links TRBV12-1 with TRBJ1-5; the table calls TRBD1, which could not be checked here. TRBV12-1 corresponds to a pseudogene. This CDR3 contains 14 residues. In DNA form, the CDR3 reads TGTGCCAGCAGCTTTGGACAGCGAAATCAGCCCCAGCATTTT. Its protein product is CASSFGQRNQPQHF.

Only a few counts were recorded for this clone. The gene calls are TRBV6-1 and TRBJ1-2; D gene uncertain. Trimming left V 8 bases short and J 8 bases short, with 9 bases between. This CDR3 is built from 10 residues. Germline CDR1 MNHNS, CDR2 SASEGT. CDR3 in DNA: TGTGCCAGCGAGCCGGGGGGCTACACCTTC. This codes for CASEPGGYTF.

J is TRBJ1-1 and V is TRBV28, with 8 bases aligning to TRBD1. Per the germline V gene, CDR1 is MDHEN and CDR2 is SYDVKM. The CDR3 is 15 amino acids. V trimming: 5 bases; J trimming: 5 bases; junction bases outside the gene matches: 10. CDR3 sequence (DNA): TGTGCCAGCAGTCCCGGTGACAGGGGTCGTACTGAAGCTTTCTTT. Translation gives CASSPGDRGRTEAFF.